This T cell receptor (beta chain) appears in the sequencing data of a study of blood T cell repertoires in COVID-19. Study-wide context: Whether acute or convalescent, the COVID-19 samples came from the United States, Italy and Spain. Sources were T cells, B-cell-depleted T cells, or PBMCs; the material itself was cDNA or gDNA.

Under the authors' procedure: The authors estimated nucleated cell counts from reference gene primer amplification. Profiled with immunoSEQ multiplex PCR; TCRdb holds only in-frame clones, not every one. The DNA gave D and trimming, while V, J and clone size come from that table. The table lists around 200,000 clones, around nine tenths of them singletons. This clone was counted a single time. V was trimmed by 1 base and J by 6 bases, leaving 5 bases between them. The CDR3 consists of 12 residues. Per the germline V gene, CDR1 is SGHNT and CDR2 is YENEEA. The specimen sequenced was peripheral blood. The receptor was isolated from a man younger than 30 with active or convalescent COVID-19. The J gene is TRBJ2-3, the V gene TRBV11-3; no clear D. The CDR3 loop reads CASSLGPDTQYF. In DNA, the CDR3 is TGTGCCAGCAGCTTAGGTCCGGATACGCAGTATTTT.